The T cell receptor (beta chain) described here comes from a study of blood T cell repertoires in COVID-19. The overall study: Italy, Spain and the United States were the sources of the convalescent and acute COVID-19 samples. T cells, B-cell-depleted T cells, or PBMCs supplied cDNA or gDNA.

This CDR3 is 15 amino acids long. The V segment lost 4 bases and the J segment 0 bases; nucleotides outside the gene matches: 2. Germline V gene data show CDR1 as SGHKS and CDR2 as YYEKEE (reference sequence). The table lists this clone with a few counts. Authors' methods: Nucleated cell number was recorded as an estimate derived from reference gene primer amplification. The repertoire was sequenced with immunoSEQ multiplex PCR; TCRdb's copy has only in-frame clones and lacks some. V and J calls and clone size are given by that table; D and trimming were obtained from the DNA. The repertoire has roughly 300,000 clones, 85% of them found once; the top ten carry 7.2%.

Sequenced material: peripheral blood. V and J are TRBV5-5 and TRBJ1-3; 9 positions agree with TRBD1. This receptor was identified in a human donor in a cohort sampled during active COVID-19. The DNA of the CDR3 is TGTGCCAGCAGCGGGACAGGGAACTCTGGAAACACCATATATTTT. Translation: CASSGTGNSGNTIYF.